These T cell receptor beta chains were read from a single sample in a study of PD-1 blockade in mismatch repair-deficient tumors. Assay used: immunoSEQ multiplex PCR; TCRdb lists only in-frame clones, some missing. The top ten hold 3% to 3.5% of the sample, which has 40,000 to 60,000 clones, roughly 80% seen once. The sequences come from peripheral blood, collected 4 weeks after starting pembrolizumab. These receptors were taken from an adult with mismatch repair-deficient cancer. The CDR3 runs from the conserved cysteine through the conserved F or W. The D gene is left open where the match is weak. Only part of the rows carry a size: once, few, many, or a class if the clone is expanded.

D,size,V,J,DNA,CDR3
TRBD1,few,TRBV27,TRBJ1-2,TGTGCCAGCAGCATCCAGACAGGGGATGGCTACACCTTC,CASSIQTGDGYTF
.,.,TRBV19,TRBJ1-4,TGTGCCAGTAAGAGAACAGGGGAAAAACTGTTTTTT,CASKRTGEKLFF
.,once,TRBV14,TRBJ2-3,TGTGCCAGCAGCCTCAACTGGGCAGGCACAGATACGCAGTATTTT,CASSLNWAGTDTQYF
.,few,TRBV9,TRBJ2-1,TGTGCCAGCAGCGACAGGGCCGTTTCCTACAATGAGCAGTTCTTC,CASSDRAVSYNEQFF
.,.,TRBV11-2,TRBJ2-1,TGTGCCAGCAGCTTGAGCGGGCTTGAGCAGTTCTTC,CASSLSGLEQFF
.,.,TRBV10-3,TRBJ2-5,TGTGCCATCAGTGGGGGGGGACGGGACAGCCAAGAGACCCAGTACTTC,CAISGGGRDSQETQYF
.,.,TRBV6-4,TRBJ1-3,TGTGCCAGCCGACCTTATTTGGCGGGGCCTGGAAACACCATATATTTT,CASRPYLAGPGNTIYF
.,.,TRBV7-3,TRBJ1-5,TGTGCCAGCAGCTCAGGGCCCTTCCAGCCCCAGCATTTT,CASSSGPFQPQHF
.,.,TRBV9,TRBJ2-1,TGTGCCAGCAGCGCCGGGACCCCCGACTACAATGAGCAGTTCTTC,CASSAGTPDYNEQFF
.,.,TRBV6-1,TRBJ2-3,TGTGCCAGCAGTGCCCCGCACTCCACTAGCACAGATACGCAGTATTTT,CASSAPHSTSTDTQYF
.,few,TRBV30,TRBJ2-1,TGTGCCTGGGGAGGGGGGTTTTACAATGAGCAGTTCTTC,CAWGGGFYNEQFF
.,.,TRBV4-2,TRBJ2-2,TGTGCCAGCAGCCAAGATGGACAGAACACCGGGGAGCTGTTTTTT,CASSQDGQNTGELFF
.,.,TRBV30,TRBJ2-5,TGTGCCGGAGATGGGGGAGAGACCCAGTACTTC,CAGDGGETQYF
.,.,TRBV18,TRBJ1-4,TGTGCCAGCTCACCATACGGGGGTGTGTTTGAAAAACTGTTTTTT,CASSPYGGVFEKLFF
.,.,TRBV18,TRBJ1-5,TGTGCCAGCTCACCAGGGGGCGATCAGCCCCAGCATTTT,CASSPGGDQPQHF
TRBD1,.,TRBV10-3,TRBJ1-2,TGTGCCATCAGTGATATGGACAGGGGTGTTGGCTACACCTTC,CAISDMDRGVGYTF
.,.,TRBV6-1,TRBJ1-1,TGTGCCAGCAGTCACCAGGGGCGGACACAAGAAGCTTTCTTT,CASSHQGRTQEAFF
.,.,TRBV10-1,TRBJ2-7,TGCGCCAACTCCTACGAGCAGTACTTC,CANSYEQYF